This T cell receptor beta chain was sequenced in a study of tumor and adjacent non-tumor tissue in lung cancer. TCRbeta libraries were built with three rounds of nested PCR, modified from ARM-PCR. TCRdb redid the calling of the multiplex PCR reads with MiXCR, one entry per CDR3 protein. The sample carries about 110,000 distinct CDR3 sequences, around 57% recorded once. This clonotype was seen a few times. V lost 4 bases to trimming and J lost 7 bases, with 20 bases between them. There are 15 residues in the CDR3. Germline CDR1 SGHDT, CDR2 YYEEEE. RNA was extracted from bulk tissue without any cell sorting. The normal lung tissue was taken more than 3 cm from the tumor edge.

The sequence came from a man between 60 and 75 years old with non-small cell lung cancer. Source material: distant non-tumor lung tissue. This chain uses TRBV5-6 with TRBJ1-2; D ambiguous. CDR3 amino acids: CASSIRNSPLSGYTF. The CDR3 DNA sequence: TGTGCCAGCAGCATCCGGAACAGCCCTCTGAGTGGCTACACCTTC.